The rows below give T cell receptor beta chains drawn from one sample of a study of tumor and adjacent non-tumor tissue in lung cancer. Via MiXCR, TCRdb re-called the multiplex PCR reads, giving one row per CDR3 protein. The profile covers 89,000 or so distinct CDR3 sequences, with approximately 57% appearing a single time and 15% taken by the ten largest. The sample was lung tumor tissue. These receptors came from a man aged 65 to 79 with non-small cell lung cancer. Both conserved end residues are part of each CDR3. A D gene is named only where the DNA matches it firmly.

V	D	CDR3
TRBV25-1	TRBD1	CASSESGQGTDTQYF
TRBV12-3/TRBV12-4	NA	CASSFHSSRAGELFF
TRBV11-2	NA	CASSSGPIDTQYF
TRBV13	NA	CASSLGRGTQYF
TRBV20-1	NA	CSTRDPASRTDTQYF
TRBV29-1	TRBD1	CSVGQGYGYTF
TRBV20-1	NA	CSARDSRNQPPHF
TRBV10-3	NA	CAISETWDTDTLHF
TRBV6-5	NA	CASNYGDGRGEAFF
TRBV12-3/TRBV12-4	NA	CASSHTTWRVPEAFF
TRBV4-1	TRBD2	CASSQGLAGDIQYF
TRBV29-1	NA	CSVRTEGNILYF
TRBV20-1	TRBD1	CNVRAGGRSEAFF
TRBV20-1	NA	CSAGRGAGSPLHF
TRBV20-1	NA	CSIPAKQNTEAFF
TRBV20-1	NA	CSARKSSYNEQFF
TRBV11-2	NA	CASSPWGKAMSTGVLFF
TRBV28	NA	CASSFLVTPGETQYF
TRBV11-2	NA	CVSGPAGTVNTGELLF
TRBV6-1	NA	CACSEGTRGNQHQHF